The 18 T cell receptor beta chains below were found in one sample sequenced in a study of T cell responses to AZD1222 COVID-19 vaccine. Method: immunoSEQ multiplex PCR; TCRdb's copy keeps in-frame clones and lacks some. The sample has about 92,000 clones; approximately 90% are singletons. The sample in question was peripheral blood, obtained on day 0 of AZD1222 vaccination. These receptors came from an adult in good health.

The chain joins TRBV19 to TRBJ1-5; 7 bases match TRBD1. Germline loops: CDR1 LNHDA, CDR2 SQIVND (reference sequence). The J segment lost 0 bases and the V segment lost 3 bases, leaving 5 bases of the junction unmatched. The CDR3 spans 16 residues. DNA of the CDR3: TGTGCCAGTAGTATCAGGGGGACGTATAGCAATCAGCCCCAGCATTTT. Translated: CASSIRGTYSNQPQHF.

V usage is TRBV7-9 and J usage is TRBJ2-2; 13 bases fit TRBD2. The trim removed 5 bases at V and 7 bases at J, leaving 7 bases unmatched. CDR1 SEHNR and CDR2 FQNEAQ come from the germline V gene (reference sequence). There are 16 residues in the CDR3. CDR3 DNA: TGTGCCAGCAGCCCCCCGGGACTAGCGGGAATCGGGGAGCTGTTTTTT. It yields the protein CASSPPGLAGIGELFF.

The gene calls are TRBV9 and TRBJ1-5; D is unclear. The CDR3 runs 14 residues. From germline, CDR1 is SGDLS and CDR2 YYNGEE. Trimming took off 3 bases at V and 0 bases at J, with 7 bases between the two ends. CDR3 coding DNA: TGTGCCAGCAGCGGCGGCTATAGCAATCAGCCCCAGCATTTT. Translating it yields CASSGGYSNQPQHF.

The V and J genes are TRBV7-9 and TRBJ1-2; D gene uncertain. V gave up 4 bases and J gave up 11 bases, with 11 bases separating them. The CDR3 has 11 residues. Germline V gives CDR1 SEHNR, CDR2 FQNEAQ (reference sequence). Here the CDR3 reads CASSSEGRYTF. CDR3 DNA: TGTGCCAGCAGCTCGGAAGGTCGATACACCTTC.

This clone was seen more than once but under ten times. The chain links TRBV12-5 to TRBJ2-1; 7 bases are shared with TRBD2. V was pared by 6 bases and J by 8 bases, with 10 bases of the junction left unmatched. CDR3 length: 14 residues. Germline CDR1 is LGHNT and CDR2 is FRNRAP. CDR3 DNA sequence: TGTGCTAGTGGCCCCTTCATTGCGGGGGATGAGCAGTTCTTC. It translates to CASGPFIAGDEQFF.

The chain couples TRBV9 to TRBJ1-2; 8 bases align to TRBD1. Germline-derived CDR1 and CDR2 are SGDLS and YYNGEE. This CDR3 contains 13 residues. V trimming: 3 bases; J trimming: 6 bases; junction bases outside the gene matches: 4. Written as DNA, the CDR3 is TGTGCCAGCAGCGACGACAGGGGAAATGGCTACACCTTC. Translating gives CASSDDRGNGYTF.

This clone was seen only once. The chain uses TRBV11-3 and TRBJ2-1; D possibly corresponds to TRBD2 (6 bases). With 1 base removed from V and 8 bases from J, the gap between germline ends came to 15 bases. This CDR3 region has 15 residues. Germline V gives CDR1 SGHNT, CDR2 YENEEA. The CDR3 here is CASSLAWDSRDEQFF. CDR3 nucleotide sequence: TGTGCCAGCAGCTTAGCCTGGGACTCAAGGGATGAGCAGTTCTTC. Variable domain in full (rest from reference TRBV11-3 and TRBJ2-1): EAGVVQSPRYKIIEKKQPVAFWCNPISGHNTLYWYLQNLGQGPELLIRYENEEAVDDSQLPKDRFSAERLKGVDSTLKIQPAELGDSAVYLCASSLAWDSRDEQFFGPGTRLTVL.

This CDR3 is CASSYSGTAYNEQFF. CDR3 DNA sequence: TGTGCCAGCAGTTACTCGGGGACAGCTTACAATGAGCAGTTCTTC. The V gene is TRBV6-2 or TRBV6-3, the J gene TRBJ2-1; 7 bases agree with TRBD1. After removal of 0 bases from V and 4 bases from J, the junction contained 3 bases not matched to a gene. From germline, CDR1 is MNHEY and CDR2 SVGEGT. The CDR3 spans 15 residues.

The chain recombines TRBV12-3 or TRBV12-4 with TRBJ1-1, with a weak D call TRBD1 (5 bases). Trimming pared 8 bases from V and 2 bases from J, leaving 9 bases between. This CDR3 region has 12 residues. The CDR3 sequence is CASSRENTEAFF. The CDR3 DNA follows: TGTGCCAGCTCCAGGGAAAACACTGAAGCTTTCTTT.

The chain has TRBV6-2 or TRBV6-3 and TRBJ2-7; 8 bases are shared with TRBD2. Per the germline V gene, CDR1 is MNHEY and CDR2 is SVGEGT. V was clipped by 2 bases and J by 1 base; unmatched bases: 10. The CDR3 loop spans 17 amino acids. The CDR3 coding sequence is TGTGCCAGCAGTTACACCCGTAGCGGGGTCTTTTCCTACGAGCAGTACTTC. This sequence encodes CASSYTRSGVFSYEQYF.

This clone was detected only once. The chain uses TRBV7-2 and TRBJ1-5, with 9 bases matching TRBD1. Germline assignment: CDR1 SGHTA and CDR2 FQGNSA. The CDR3 contains 15 residues. The V and J ends lost 4 bases and 1 base, in that order; junction bases with no gene match: 2. Here the CDR3 reads CASSYGQGSNQPQHF. CDR3 in DNA: TGTGCCAGCAGCTACGGACAGGGGAGCAATCAGCCCCAGCATTTT.

The rearrangement joins TRBV4-3 to TRBJ2-5; weak D call: TRBD1 (6 bases). V shed 1 base and J shed 3 bases, with 9 bases lying between them. The length of the CDR3 is 14 residues. Germline V gene lookup returns CDR1 LGHNA and CDR2 YSLEER. CDR3 sequence (DNA): TGCGCCAGCAGCCAAGGAACAGGGAAAGAGACCCAGTACTTC. It encodes CASSQGTGKETQYF.

The chain links TRBV12-3 or TRBV12-4 to TRBJ1-2; no firm D call. The CDR3 is 12 amino acids. Trimming stripped 5 bases from V and 6 bases from J, with 10 bases between. CDR3 sequence: CASSRGRDGYTF. CDR3 nucleotide sequence: TGTGCCAGCAGTCGCGGACGGGATGGCTACACCTTC.

CDR3 amino acids: CASRPGGLTGYTF. DNA for the CDR3: TGTGCCAGCAGGCCGGGGGGTCTCACTGGCTACACCTTC. The genes are TRBV12-3 or TRBV12-4 and TRBJ1-2; D is possibly TRBD1 (5 bases). The CDR3 totals 13 residues. V shed 6 bases and J shed 7 bases, with 15 bases lying between them.

V usage is TRBV2 and J usage is TRBJ2-7; D might be TRBD1 (5 bases). The CDR3 is 14 residues long. Germline CDR1 is SNHLY and CDR2 is FYNNEI. V shed 5 bases and J shed 5 bases, with 16 bases lying between them. The CDR3 spells CASSWTSSPNEQYF. The CDR3 region has the DNA TGTGCCAGCAGTTGGACATCTTCCCCGAACGAGCAGTACTTC.

The chain combines TRBV7-9 with TRBJ1-3; TRBD1 aligns across 7 bases. CDR1 and CDR2 from the germline V gene are SEHNR and FQNEAQ (reference sequence). The junction had 5 bases not matched to a gene; V was cut back by 6 bases and J by 0 bases. This CDR3 has 15 residues. The CDR3 protein is CASSSDRHSGNTIYF. For the CDR3, the DNA is TGTGCCAGCAGTTCGGACAGGCACTCTGGAAACACCATATATTTT. Looking up the rest from reference TRBV7-9 and TRBJ1-3 gives the full variable domain: DTGVSQNPRHKITKRGQNVTFRCDPISEHNRLYWYRQTLGQGPEFLTYFQNEAQLEKSRLLSDRFSAERPKGSFSTLEIQRTEQGDSAMYLCASSSDRHSGNTIYFGEGSWLTVV.

The chain recombines TRBV7-9 with TRBJ1-1, with D possibly being TRBD1 (5 bases). The V end was cut by 3 bases, the J end by 5 bases, with 13 bases between. Germline assignment: CDR1 SEHNR and CDR2 FQNEAQ (reference sequence). The length of the CDR3 is 14 residues. The CDR3 sequence: CASSLTFRTTEAFF. As DNA, the CDR3 is TGTGCCAGCAGCTTGACGTTTAGGACAACTGAAGCTTTCTTT. Complete variable domain (other parts from reference TRBV7-9 and TRBJ1-1): DTGVSQNPRHKITKRGQNVTFRCDPISEHNRLYWYRQTLGQGPEFLTYFQNEAQLEKSRLLSDRFSAERPKGSFSTLEIQRTEQGDSAMYLCASSLTFRTTEAFFGQGTRLTVV.

V usage is TRBV28 and J usage is TRBJ1-2, with D possibly being TRBD1 (6 bases). The CDR3 length is 13 residues. CDR1 and CDR2 (germline): MDHEN, SYDVKM. V shed 6 bases and J shed 8 bases, with 16 bases lying between them. This chain's CDR3 is CASRDTGYDGYTF. The CDR3 region has the DNA TGTGCCAGCAGAGATACAGGGTATGACGGCTACACCTTC.